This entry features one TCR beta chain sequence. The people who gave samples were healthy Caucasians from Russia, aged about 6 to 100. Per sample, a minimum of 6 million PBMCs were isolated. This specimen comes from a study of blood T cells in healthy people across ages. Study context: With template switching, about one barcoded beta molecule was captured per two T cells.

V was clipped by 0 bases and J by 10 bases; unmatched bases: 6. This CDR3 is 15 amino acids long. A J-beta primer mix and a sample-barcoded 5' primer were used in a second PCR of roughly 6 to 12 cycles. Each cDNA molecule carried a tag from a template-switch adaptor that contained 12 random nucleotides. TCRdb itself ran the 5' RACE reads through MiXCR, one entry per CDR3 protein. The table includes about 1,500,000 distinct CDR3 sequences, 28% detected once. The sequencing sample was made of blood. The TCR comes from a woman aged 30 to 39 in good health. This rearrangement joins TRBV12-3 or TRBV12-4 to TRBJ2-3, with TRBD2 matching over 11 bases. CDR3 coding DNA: TGTGCCAGCAGTTTAGCACTAGCGGGAGCCGATGCGCAGTATTTT. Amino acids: CASSLALAGADAQYF.